These 32 T cell receptor beta chains share one sample of origin, sequenced in a study of T cells in Graves' hyperthyroidism and ophthalmopathy. Amplified TCR beta CDR3 regions came from RNA transcripts. During a first-round RT-PCR of the TCR CDR3, the HTBI primer set was used. Each CDR3 protein is one row after TCRdb ran MiXCR on the multiplex PCR reads. Among a few hundred thousand distinct CDR3 sequences listed, 35% to 50% were seen once. Sequencing used peripheral blood or thyroid tissue (not recorded which). The receptor source for this set is an adult woman with Graves' disease, either hyperthyroidism or ophthalmopathy (not recorded which).

In regard to this clonotype: Germline is not matched at one junction end, which may reflect a read error. The chain has TRBV7-3 and TRBJ2-7; TRBD1 might be the D (8 bases). Germline values: CDR1 SGHTA, CDR2 FQGTGA. The CDR3 loop spans 13 amino acids. The CDR3 coding sequence is TGTGCCAGCAGTACAACAGGGGGGGGGGAGCAGTGCTTC. It is translated as CASSTTGGGEQCF.

A remark on this clonotype: In this CDR3 the conserved last residue, phenylalanine or tryptophan, is missing, so a read error is likely. The DNA is left out, because the CDR3 cannot be placed on it with certainty; the CDR3 is given as TCRdb lists it. The chain employs TRBV29-1 and TRBJ1-1. The CDR3 extends over 8 residues, inclusive of both ends. Germline V CDR1 and CDR2: SQVTM, ANQGSEA. This chain's CDR3 is CSAGGKLL.

The chain couples TRBV29-1 to TRBJ1-1, with D maybe TRBD1 (6 bases). V lost 6 bases, J lost 4 bases, and 15 bases lay in between. Germline-derived CDR1 and CDR2 are SQVTM and ANQGSEA. CDR3 length equals 13 residues. CDR3: CSVRQGSGTEAFF. CDR3 nucleotides: TGCAGCGTAAGGCAGGGGAGCGGCACTGAAGCTTTCTTT.

The chain uses TRBV19 and TRBJ2-7, with a weak D call TRBD2 (5 bases). Per the germline V gene, CDR1 is LNHDA and CDR2 is SQIVND (reference sequence). Trimming took 3 bases from V and 2 from J, leaving 11 bases between them. CDR3 size: 14 residues. The CDR3: CASSIHGGPYEQYF. The CDR3 DNA is TGTGCCAGTAGTATTCACGGAGGACCCTACGAGCAGTACTTC.

This clonotype was recorded many times. DNA for the CDR3: TGTGCCAGCAGTTTGCTGGTGGGGACTGAAGCTTTCTTT. Protein sequence: CASSLLVGTEAFF. The V gene is TRBV12-3 or TRBV12-4, the J gene TRBJ1-1; D remains unclear. The CDR3 extends over 13 amino acids. V dropped 3 bases and J dropped 5 bases, with 10 bases sitting between them.

This clonotype was observed at least ten times. The chain has TRBV10-2 and TRBJ2-7; possible D gene TRBD1, 6 bases. This CDR3 has 17 residues. In germline, CDR1 is WSHSY, CDR2 SAAADI. The ends were cut back, 0 bases at V and 0 bases at J, with 15 bases in the middle. CDR3 sequence (DNA): TGCGCCAGCAGTGAGTCGTTACGACAGGATAACTCCTACGAGCAGTACTTC. This sequence encodes CASSESLRQDNSYEQYF.

This clonotype was seen a handful of times. The chain has TRBV29-1 and TRBJ1-2; the D is unclear. From germline, CDR1 is SQVTM and CDR2 ANQGSEA. V lost 5 bases and J lost 8, with 12 bases in between. The CDR3 runs 11 residues. Here the CDR3 reads CSVSRAGGYTF. Written as DNA, the CDR3 is TGCAGCGTTTCGAGGGCCGGGGGCTACACCTTC.

This clonotype was observed at least ten times. The chain joins TRBV6-5 to TRBJ2-5; 8 bases fit TRBD1. The germline V gene encodes CDR1 MNHEY and CDR2 SVGAGI. V trimming: 6 bases; J trimming: 5 bases; junction bases outside the gene matches: 11. CDR3 size: 15 residues. The chain's CDR3 is CASSTTGGIAETQYF. Here the CDR3 DNA reads TGTGCCAGCAGCACAACAGGGGGAATAGCGGAGACCCAGTACTTC.

Of note for this clonotype: The junction departs from the called germline gene at one end, perhaps through a read error. The chain employs TRBV6-5 and TRBJ1-2, with D perhaps TRBD1 (6 bases). The CDR3 extends over 11 amino acids. Per germline, CDR1 MNHEY and CDR2 SVGAGI. Here the CDR3 reads CAISDPGAYTF. In DNA, the CDR3 is TGTGCCATCAGTGACCCAGGGGCCTACACCTTC.

This chain connects TRBV2 to TRBJ2-1; 11 positions match TRBD2. From germline, CDR1 is SNHLY and CDR2 FYNNEI. The ends lost 6 bases at V and 6 bases at J; junction bases unmatched: 7. The CDR3 covers 15 residues. CDR3 protein: CASRALAGGPNEQFF. CDR3 DNA sequence: TGTGCCAGCAGGGCCCTAGCGGGAGGACCCAATGAGCAGTTCTTC.

This clonotype was counted only a few times. Possible read error: a much larger clone is one base away. This sequence joins TRBV19 and TRBJ1-6; D is undetermined. The V gene's germline CDR1 is LNHDA and CDR2 SQIVND (reference sequence). The CDR3 consists of 13 residues. The CDR3 reads CVSTARMDSPLHF. The DNA of the CDR3 is TGTGTCAGTACCGCCCGCATGGATTCACCCCTCCACTTT.

This chain joins TRBV7-9 and TRBJ1-6; tentatively, D is TRBD1 (6 bases). The CDR3 sequence is 14 residues long. CDR1 SEHNR and CDR2 FQNEAQ come from the germline V gene (reference sequence). V gave up 2 bases and J gave up 8 bases, with 10 bases separating them. The CDR3: CASSLLGGDSPLHF. The CDR3 DNA reads as TGTGCCAGCAGCTTATTGGGGGGCGATTCACCCCTCCACTTT. Full variable domain (remainder filled in from reference TRBV7-9 and TRBJ1-6): DTGVSQNPRHKITKRGQNVTFRCDPISEHNRLYWYRQTLGQGPEFLTYFQNEAQLEKSRLLSDRFSAERPKGSFSTLEIQRTEQGDSAMYLCASSLLGGDSPLHFGNGTRLTVT.

In nucleotides, the CDR3 is TGTGCCAGCACCCCGCATCGCGGACGCAATCAGCCCCAGTACTTC. The encoded protein is CASTPHRGRNQPQYF. The chain recombines TRBV12-3 or TRBV12-4 with TRBJ2-5; the D is unclear. CDR3 size: 15 residues. V lost 7 bases, J lost 9 bases, and 24 bases lay in between.

This clonotype was seen only a few times. The V call is TRBV10-3, the J call TRBJ1-1, with a possible D match to TRBD1 (5 bases). V was pared by 8 bases and J by 1 base, with 11 bases between. From germline, CDR1 is ENHRY and CDR2 SYGVKD. The CDR3 extends over 13 amino acids. Here the CDR3 reads CAIGDQQNTEAFF. In DNA form, the CDR3 reads TGTGCCATCGGGGACCAGCAGAACACTGAAGCTTTCTTT.

V usage is TRBV30 and J usage is TRBJ2-7, with 9 bases identical to TRBD2. This CDR3 spans 14 amino acids. The V segment lost 2 bases and the J segment 6 bases; nucleotides outside the gene matches: 8. Germline V gene data show CDR1 as GTSNPN and CDR2 as SVGIG (reference sequence). DNA for the CDR3: TGTGCCTGGAGTCAGGGCGGGAGGGTTTTCGAGCAGTACTTC. Translated, it gives CAWSQGGRVFEQYF.

This clonotype has only a few counts. This may come from a read error, since a much larger clone is one base off. The missing conserved phenylalanine or tryptophan at the end of this CDR3 makes a read error likely. The V and J genes are TRBV6-5 and TRBJ1-2, with D possibly matching TRBD1 (6 bases). The V end was cut by 5 bases, the J end by 2 bases, with 9 bases between. Germline-derived CDR1 and CDR2 are MNHEY and SVGAGI. This CDR3 comprises 13 residues. The CDR3, as DNA: TGTGCCAGCAGTGAGGACAGCAACTATGGCTACACCCTC. It translates to CASSEDSNYGYTL.

The J gene is TRBJ2-5, the V gene TRBV11-2; TRBD2 might be the D (5 bases). V lost 5 bases and J lost 4, with 20 bases in between. CDR1 and CDR2 from the germline V gene are SGHAT and FQNNGV. The CDR3 loop spans 16 amino acids. CDR3 nucleotides: TGTGCCAGCAGCCGTCCTGAGGAGGTGCCACGAGAGACCCAGTACTTC. It encodes CASSRPEEVPRETQYF.

This clonotype was observed a handful of times. The chain has TRBV7-9 and TRBJ2-6, with a possible D match to TRBD1 (6 bases). CDR3 length equals 14 residues. Germline assignment: CDR1 SEHNR and CDR2 FQNEAQ (reference sequence). V was clipped by 4 bases and J by 4 bases, with 8 bases between them. DNA of the CDR3: TGTGCCAGCAGCTCCGGGACAGGGGCCAACGTCCTGACTTTC. Protein sequence: CASSSGTGANVLTF.

V gene TRBV12-3 or TRBV12-4 combines with J gene TRBJ1-4; D uncertain. Trimming removed 8 bases at V and 10 bases at J, with 14 bases between. The CDR3 length is 12 residues. The CDR3 DNA sequence: TGTGCCAGCGTGTCGCCGGATGGAAAACTGTTTTTT. Residues: CASVSPDGKLFF.

This clonotype has a count of ten or more. The genes are TRBV10-3 and TRBJ2-6; D is undetermined. The V end was cut by 3 bases, the J end by 1 base, with 7 bases between. The CDR3 consists of 15 residues. CDR1 is ENHRY and CDR2 is SYGVKD in the germline V gene. This CDR3 reads CAISEDESGANVLTF. The CDR3 DNA is TGTGCCATCAGTGAAGACGAGTCTGGGGCCAACGTCCTGACTTTC.

The chain carries TRBV29-1 and TRBJ2-2; 9 bases agree with TRBD2. The trim removed 8 bases at V and 7 bases at J, leaving 8 bases unmatched. This CDR3 is built from 13 residues. Germline CDR1 and CDR2: SQVTM and ANQGSEA. CDR3 sequence (DNA): TGCAGCCAGATAGCGGGAGATGGCGGGGAGCTGTTTTTT. Amino acids: CSQIAGDGGELFF.

The CDR3 is CASQGQGQSYGYTF. CDR3 bases: TGTGCCAGCCAAGGCCAGGGGCAGAGCTATGGCTACACCTTC. The chain combines TRBV12-3 or TRBV12-4 with TRBJ1-2; D is possibly TRBD1 (6 bases). This CDR3 has 14 residues. V was pared by 8 bases and J by 4 bases, with 17 bases between.

A remark on this clonotype: One end of the junction varies from germline; a read error may be responsible. The J gene is TRBJ1-6, the V gene TRBV7-8; TRBD1 matches 7 bases. Looked up from germline, CDR1 is SGHVS and CDR2 is FQNEAQ. This CDR3 is built from 14 residues. The CDR3 protein is CASSYRGRNSPFHF. In nucleotides, the CDR3 is TGTGCCAGCAGCTACAGGGGAAGGAATTCACCCTTCCACTTT.

The rearrangement joins TRBV10-3 to TRBJ1-2; D is undetermined. Germline-derived CDR1 and CDR2 are ENHRY and SYGVKD. V was clipped by 8 bases and J by 7 bases, with 11 bases between them. CDR3 length equals 11 residues. The CDR3 loop reads CAIPGGAGYTF. In nucleotides, the CDR3 is TGTGCCATCCCGGGAGGTGCTGGCTACACCTTC.

The gene calls are TRBV29-1 and TRBJ2-7; 7 nucleotides line up with TRBD2. Losses at the gene ends were 6 bases for V and 3 bases for J; bases not matched to a gene: 11. Looked up from germline, CDR1 is SQVTM and CDR2 is ANQGSEA. The CDR3 totals 14 residues. The CDR3 DNA is TGCAGCGTACCTCTAGCGGAGGGCGACTACGAGCAGTACTTC. It is translated as CSVPLAEGDYEQYF.

This rearrangement joins TRBV29-1 to TRBJ1-5, with D maybe TRBD1 (5 bases). The V and J ends lost 7 bases and 4 bases respectively, with 11 bases between them. CDR1 SQVTM and CDR2 ANQGSEA come from the germline V gene. This CDR3 contains 12 residues. The CDR3 here is CSGQNRNQPQHF. The CDR3 region has the DNA TGCAGCGGCCAAAACAGGAATCAGCCCCAGCATTTT.

This clonotype showed up many times. The chain joins TRBV7-9 to TRBJ1-1; TRBD1 might be the D (5 bases). Germline CDR1 is SEHNR and CDR2 is FQNEAQ (reference sequence). The V gene lost 2 bases and the J gene lost 5 bases, with 12 bases spanning the gap. The CDR3 runs to 14 residues. The CDR3 protein is CASSLQQGGTEAFF. CDR3 nucleotide sequence: TGTGCCAGCAGCTTACAGCAGGGAGGTACTGAAGCTTTCTTT.

The sample holds many counts of this clonotype. The V call is TRBV9, the J call TRBJ1-6; D perhaps matches TRBD1 (6 bases). The CDR3 covers 16 residues. Germline lookup yields CDR1 SGDLS and CDR2 YYNGEE. Deletions cut 3 bases from V and 0 bases from J, with 10 bases between. DNA for the CDR3: TGTGCCAGCAGCGGCACAGGGAGCTCCTATAATTCACCCCTCCACTTT. Amino acids: CASSGTGSSYNSPLHF. Filled out from reference TRBV9 and TRBJ1-6, the complete variable domain reads DSGVTQTPKHLITATGQRVTLRCSPRSGDLSVYWYQQSLDQGLQFLIQYYNGEERAKGNILERFSAQQFPDLHSELNLSSLELGDSALYFCASSGTGSSYNSPLHFGNGTRLTVT.

The V call is TRBV24-1, the J call TRBJ1-2; possible D gene TRBD1, 5 bases. The germline CDR1 and CDR2 sequences are KGHDR and SFDVKD. Between the trimmed V and J ends, which lost 2 bases and 2 bases, there was a span of 5 bases. This CDR3 has 13 residues. DNA for the CDR3: TGTGCCACCAGTGATTGGGGGAACTATGGCTACACCTTC. Translated: CATSDWGNYGYTF.

Remarks on this clonotype: A read error is likely, as this CDR3 ends without the conserved phenylalanine or tryptophan. The CDR3 spells CASSLDELGTGLAFS. The CDR3 DNA follows: TGTGCCAGCAGCTTAGACGAATTGGGGACAGGGTTGGCTTTCTCT. The chain has TRBV7-2 and TRBJ1-1, with 9 bases fitting TRBD1. V lost 1 base to trimming and J lost 11 bases; unmatched junction nucleotides: 11. Germline V gene sequence: CDR1 SGHTA, CDR2 FQGNSA. The CDR3 sequence is 15 residues long.

The chain links TRBV29-1 to TRBJ2-5; 10 bases map to TRBD2. Germline assignment: CDR1 SQVTM and CDR2 ANQGSEA. V lost 3 bases, J lost 4 bases, and 8 bases stayed unmatched. There are 15 residues in the CDR3. CDR3 in amino acids: CSVEVSGRTRETQYF. The CDR3 DNA reads TGCAGCGTTGAGGTTAGCGGGAGGACTCGAGAGACCCAGTACTTC.

The chain is built from TRBV7-2 and TRBJ2-7; tentative D call: TRBD1 (5 bases). The CDR3 spans 11 residues. V was trimmed by 6 bases and J by 8 bases, leaving 11 bases between them. Germline V gene sequence: CDR1 SGHTA, CDR2 FQGNSA. The CDR3 loop reads CASRRTGQQYF. As DNA, the CDR3 is TGTGCCAGCAGAAGAACAGGTCAGCAGTACTTC.